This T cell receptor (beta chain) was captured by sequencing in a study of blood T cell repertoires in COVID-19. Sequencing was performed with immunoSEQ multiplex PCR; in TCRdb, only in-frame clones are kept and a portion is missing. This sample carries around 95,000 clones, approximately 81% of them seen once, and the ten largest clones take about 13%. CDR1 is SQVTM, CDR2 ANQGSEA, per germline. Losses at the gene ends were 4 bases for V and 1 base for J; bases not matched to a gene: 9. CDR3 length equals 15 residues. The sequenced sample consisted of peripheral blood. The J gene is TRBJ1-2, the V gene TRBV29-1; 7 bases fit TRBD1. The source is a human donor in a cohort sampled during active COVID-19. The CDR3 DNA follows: TGCAGCGTTGGGGTCGGGTCAGGGGGTAACTATGGCTACACCTTC. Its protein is CSVGVGSGGNYGYTF.